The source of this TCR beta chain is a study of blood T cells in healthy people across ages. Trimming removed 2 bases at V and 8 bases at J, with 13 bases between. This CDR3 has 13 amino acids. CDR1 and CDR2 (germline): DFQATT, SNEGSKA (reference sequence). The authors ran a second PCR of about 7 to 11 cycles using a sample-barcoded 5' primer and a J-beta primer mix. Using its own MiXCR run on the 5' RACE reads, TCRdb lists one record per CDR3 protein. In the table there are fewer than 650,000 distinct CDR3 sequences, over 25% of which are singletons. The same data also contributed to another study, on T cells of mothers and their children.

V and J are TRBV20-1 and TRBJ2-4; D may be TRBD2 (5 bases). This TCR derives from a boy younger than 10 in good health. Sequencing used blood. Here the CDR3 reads CSARIDGGYIQYF. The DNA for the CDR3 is TGCAGTGCTAGAATTGACGGAGGATACATTCAGTACTTC.